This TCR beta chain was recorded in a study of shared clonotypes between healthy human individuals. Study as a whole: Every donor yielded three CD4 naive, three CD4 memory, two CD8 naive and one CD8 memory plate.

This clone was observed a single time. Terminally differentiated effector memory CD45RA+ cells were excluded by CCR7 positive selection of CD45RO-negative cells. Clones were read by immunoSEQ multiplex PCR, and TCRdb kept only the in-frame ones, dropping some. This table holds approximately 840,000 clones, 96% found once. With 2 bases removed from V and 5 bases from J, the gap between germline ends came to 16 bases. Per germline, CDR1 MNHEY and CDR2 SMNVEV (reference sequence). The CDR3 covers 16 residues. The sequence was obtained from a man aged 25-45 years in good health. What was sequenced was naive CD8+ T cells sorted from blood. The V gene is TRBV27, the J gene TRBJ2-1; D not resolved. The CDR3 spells CASSLTGPKGNNEQFF. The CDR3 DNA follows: TGTGCCAGCAGTTTAACGGGCCCGAAGGGTAACAATGAGCAGTTCTTC.